A selection of T cell receptor beta chains follows, all from one sample in a study of blood T cell repertoires in COVID-19. Repertoires were generated with immunoSEQ multiplex PCR, while TCRdb's copy carries only in-frame clones and drops some. The sample lists 50,000 to 80,000 clones; around 90% were seen once. The sequenced material came from PBMCs or T cells enriched from blood (not recorded which). These receptors all stem from a woman aged 40 to 50 who had recovered from COVID-19. CDR3s include the opening cysteine and the closing phenylalanine or tryptophan.

CATSGGREAETQYF | TRBV28
CATSSGTVYETQYF | TRBV19
CASSPGQGTDTQYF | TRBV11-3
CASGPGDRIPYEQYF | TRBV12-5
CASSLGGLVEETQYF | TRBV19
CASSEDRGYQPQHF | TRBV6-1
CASSTAIMGTGYNEQYF | TRBV19
CASSPWTGEANGYTF | TRBV7-9
CASSLGGGGGPTDTQYF | TRBV11-2
CASSFRDRGILSPLNTEAFF | TRBV5-1
CASSQDFGDTQYF | TRBV4-2
CASSPPGTGGGAELFF | TRBV4-1
CASSFTGASRKHYEQYF | TRBV11-3
CASSAITGPSYEQYF | TRBV11-2
CASSQDYSGGEPQHF | TRBV3-1/TRBV3-2
CASSLVIWDSNTGELFF | TRBV5-4
CASSQGGPQKYF | TRBV3-1/TRBV3-2
CASSVWGQGPLNEQFF | TRBV7-6
CASSQESTETLVTEAFF | TRBV4-1
CASSSTGFLVDEQFF | TRBV28
CASSLRLAGGEETQYF | TRBV7-6
CASSQGSSYEQYF | TRBV11-2
CASSQGIGTGGTGELFF | TRBV3-1/TRBV3-2
CASSLGTYNNYGYTF | TRBV5-1
CASSQNAAPDEQFF | TRBV14
CASSFLAGGYEQYF | TRBV7-2
CASRTTGVYEQYF | TRBV2
CASSDPGQISGANVLTF | TRBV7-3
CASSELGTGVYEQYF | TRBV6-1
CASRELGNIQYF | TRBV11-2
CASSLLPSYGYTF | TRBV11-3
CASRSLTGSSYNEQFF | TRBV27
CAISEAQTGDRDTEAFF | TRBV10-3
CASGGQLAANGYTF | TRBV27
CASSSQTGSEAFF | TRBV5-1
CASSLDRGTYGYTF | TRBV5-1
CASSQTSVKVNEQFF | TRBV3-1/TRBV3-2
CASSLETSGYNEQFF | TRBV5-1
CASSERGLQARGYTF | TRBV2
CASSPAGDYGYTF | TRBV18
CASSLELREGTEAFF | TRBV5-1
CASNSGGEETQYF | TRBV21-1
CASSLEGGGTDTQYF | TRBV5-6
CASSLDVGAGGNTEAFF | TRBV5-1
CASSATTGGNSPLHF | TRBV19
CASSAFSGTGNGYTF | TRBV25-1
CASSLGTRSGEVYTIYF | TRBV5-1
CASSPDRSPYNEQFF | TRBV11-1
CASSYHRDSLNSPLHF | TRBV7-2
CASSLVLAGKNIQYF | TRBV7-4
CASCGAGNTIYF | TRBV19
CASLDKAYEQYF | TRBV7-9
CASSAAGTGTRAFF | TRBV9
CASTRQGAEAFF | TRBV19
CASSLAGSSTDTQYF | TRBV7-9
CASSHLENSPLHF | TRBV7-6
CASSISGREGNTIYF | TRBV19
CATSRGPGIAGGDNEQFF | TRBV15
CASSLNRQIYEQYF | TRBV11-2
CATSGGQGMISTDTQYF | TRBV15